Sequencing of this T cell receptor beta chain was carried out in a study of regulatory T cells in long-lasting Graves disease. Study-level results: In persistent patients, shared public clonotypes (roughly 2,800) outnumbered those in new patients (around 1,000).

Noted time point: newly diagnosed GD, antithyroid drugs for less than 3 months. Researchers made the TCR library from RNA that was extracted from PBMCs. Staff took roughly 9 milliliters of peripheral blood and put it into EDTA tubes. Researchers made TCR beta libraries by using iRepertoire HTBI primers and running Arm-PCR on CDR3 regions. TCRdb re-called the multiplex PCR reads through MiXCR, storing one row per CDR3 protein. The data hold 350,000 to 500,000 distinct CDR3 sequences, with roughly 15% observed a single time. This CDR3 is 18 amino acids long. The germline V and J ends were trimmed by 5 bases and 5 bases, with 24 bases remaining between them. Germline V gene sequence: CDR1 SGHTA, CDR2 FQGTGA. Note on this clonotype: The target antigen is unknown.

These sequences were also reported in another study, on T cells in Graves' hyperthyroidism and ophthalmopathy. According to that study: Those with hyperthyroidism were 18 to 65 years old, newly diagnosed, and ill for under 2 months. Initially, a first-round RT-PCR of the TCR CDR3 employed the HTBI primer set.

The origin of this receptor is a woman in her forties or fifties with Graves disease. The sample in question was peripheral blood mononuclear cells (PBMCs), obtained at new diagnosis, from a patient treated with antithyroid drugs. The chain carries TRBV7-3 and TRBJ2-2; the D gene is possibly TRBD1 (6 bases). The CDR3 DNA follows: TGTGCCAGCAGCCTAAATAGCTGGGGTTACAGGGAAACCGGGGAGCTGTTTTTT. This sequence encodes CASSLNSWGYRETGELFF.